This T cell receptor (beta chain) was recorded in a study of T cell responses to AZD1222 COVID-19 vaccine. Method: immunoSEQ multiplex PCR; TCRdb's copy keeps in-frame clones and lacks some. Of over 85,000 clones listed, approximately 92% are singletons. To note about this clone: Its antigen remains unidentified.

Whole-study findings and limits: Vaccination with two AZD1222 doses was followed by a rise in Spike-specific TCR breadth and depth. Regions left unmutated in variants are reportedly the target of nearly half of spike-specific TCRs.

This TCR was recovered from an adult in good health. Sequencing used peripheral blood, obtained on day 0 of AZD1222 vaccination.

CDR3 sequence (DNA): TGTGCCAGAACTAGCGTCGCGAACACCGGGGAGCTGTTTTTT. Translated, it gives CARTSVANTGELFF. V is TRBV2 and J is TRBJ2-2, with 7 nucleotides matching TRBD2. The ends lost 9 bases at V and 0 bases at J; junction bases unmatched: 4. CDR3 length equals 14 residues. Looked up from germline, CDR1 is SNHLY and CDR2 is FYNNEI.